The 8 T cell receptor beta chains in this list originate from one sample, sequenced in a study of control samples from healthy donors and cancer patients. TCRdb's copy holds only in-frame clones and misses some; the assay was immunoSEQ multiplex PCR. This table has about 150,000 clones, 94% appearing once. The source material was blood. The source is a woman between 40 and 50 years old in good health.

The CDR3: CASSHGSNTGELFF. For the CDR3, the DNA is TGTGCCAGCAGCCATGGTTCGAACACCGGGGAGCTGTTTTTT. The V and J genes are TRBV6-4 and TRBJ2-2, with D hard to call. The germline V gene encodes CDR1 MRHNA and CDR2 SNTAGT. The CDR3 covers 14 residues. With 6 bases removed from V and 0 bases from J, the gap between germline ends came to 8 bases.

V usage is TRBV15 and J usage is TRBJ1-1; no firm D call. The CDR3 length is 14 residues. The V gene's germline CDR1 is LNHNV and CDR2 YYDKDF (reference sequence). V lost 0 bases and J 0 bases, leaving 5 bases between the germline ends. CDR3: CATSRDPLNTEAFF. The CDR3 bases are TGTGCCACCAGCAGAGATCCGCTGAACACTGAAGCTTTCTTT.

CDR3 region: CASSQTGNQRIEQYF. For the CDR3, the DNA is TGTGCCAGCAGTCAAACAGGGAATCAGCGAATCGAGCAGTACTTC. The chain uses TRBV6-5 and TRBJ2-7; possible D gene TRBD1, 6 bases. Germline CDR1 MNHEY, CDR2 SVGAGI. This CDR3 comprises 15 residues. Trimming stripped 5 bases from V and 6 bases from J, with 20 bases between.

This sequence joins TRBV2 and TRBJ1-4; D remains unclear. The germline V and J ends were trimmed by 5 bases and 7 bases, with 14 bases remaining between them. The germline V gene has CDR1 SNHLY and CDR2 FYNNEI. The length of the CDR3 is 14 residues. This CDR3 reads CASSPATRSEKLFF. The DNA for the CDR3 is TGTGCCAGCAGTCCAGCCACGCGTAGTGAAAAACTGTTTTTT.

There are a few counts of this clone. The chain links TRBV27 to TRBJ2-3; D remains unclear. The V and J ends lost 3 bases and 5 bases respectively, with 3 bases between them. Looked up from germline, CDR1 is MNHEY and CDR2 is SMNVEV (reference sequence). The CDR3 is 11 amino acids. The CDR3 spells CASSFRDTQYF. CDR3 DNA sequence: TGTGCCAGCAGTTTCAGAGATACGCAGTATTTT.

V is TRBV7-6 and J is TRBJ2-5, with D unresolved. The CDR3 has 13 amino acids. V was trimmed by 4 bases and J by 4 bases, leaving 10 bases between them. Germline lookup yields CDR1 SGHVS and CDR2 FNYEAQ. The DNA of the CDR3 is TGTGCCAGCAGCTCCAGCGCCCCAGAGACCCAGTACTTC. Its translation: CASSSSAPETQYF.

This clone was detected only once. This rearrangement joins TRBV19 to TRBJ1-1, with D perhaps TRBD1 (5 bases). This CDR3 is 15 amino acids long. V lost 7 bases and J 0 bases, leaving 15 bases between the germline ends. Germline CDR1 LNHDA, CDR2 SQIVND (reference sequence). In DNA form, the CDR3 reads TGTGCCAGTACCTCAAACGCAGGGTTGAACACTGAAGCTTTCTTT. Protein sequence: CASTSNAGLNTEAFF.

The V and J genes are TRBV29-1 and TRBJ1-1; D perhaps matches TRBD1 (6 bases). Trimming left V 5 bases short and J 1 base short, with 11 bases between. CDR3 length equals 13 residues. Germline V lookup: CDR1 SQVTM, CDR2 ANQGSEA. DNA of the CDR3: TGCAGCGTTCTGAGACAGGCGAACACTGAAGCTTTCTTT. Translated: CSVLRQANTEAFF.